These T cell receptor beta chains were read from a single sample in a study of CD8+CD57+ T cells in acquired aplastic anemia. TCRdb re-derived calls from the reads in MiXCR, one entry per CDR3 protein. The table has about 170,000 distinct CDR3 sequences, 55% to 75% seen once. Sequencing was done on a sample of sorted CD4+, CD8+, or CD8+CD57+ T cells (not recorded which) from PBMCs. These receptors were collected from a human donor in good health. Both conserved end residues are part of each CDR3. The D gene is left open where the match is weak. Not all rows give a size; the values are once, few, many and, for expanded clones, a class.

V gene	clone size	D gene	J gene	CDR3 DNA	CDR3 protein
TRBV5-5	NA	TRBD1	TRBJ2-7	TGTGCCAGCAGCCCAAGGGACAGGGGCTCCTACGAGCAGTACTTC	CASSPRDRGSYEQYF
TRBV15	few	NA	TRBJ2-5	TGTGCCACCGGGACGGGCAGCCAAGAGACCCAGTACTTC	CATGTGSQETQYF
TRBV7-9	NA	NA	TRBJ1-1	TGTGCCAGCAGTTACCACACGCAGGTCGAAGCTTTCTTT	CASSYHTQVEAFF
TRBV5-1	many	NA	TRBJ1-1	TGCGCCAGCAGCTTGGATATGAACACTGAAGCTTTCTTT	CASSLDMNTEAFF
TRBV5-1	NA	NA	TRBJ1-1	TGCGCCAGCATGGAGGGCTCGAACACTGAAGCTTTCTTT	CASMEGSNTEAFF
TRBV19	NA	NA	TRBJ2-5	TGTGCCAGTAGTCGTCGATGGGGGGAACCCCTCCAAGAGACCCAGTACTTC	CASSRRWGEPLQETQYF
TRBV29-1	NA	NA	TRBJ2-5	TGCAGCGTTGTTGGACGGCACCAAGAGACCCAGTACTTC	CSVVGRHQETQYF
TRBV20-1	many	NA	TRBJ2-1	TGCAGTGCTAGGTCCCCCGGACAGCAAGCTTACAATGAGCAGTTCTTC	CSARSPGQQAYNEQFF
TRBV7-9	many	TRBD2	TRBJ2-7	TGTGCCAGCACTCTGGCTGCTGGACTAGCAACCTACGAGCAGTACTTC	CASTLAAGLATYEQYF
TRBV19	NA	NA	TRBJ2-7	TGTGCCAGTAGTAATCGACCAGGGGAAGACGAGCAGTACTTC	CASSNRPGEDEQYF
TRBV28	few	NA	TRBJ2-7	TGTGCCAGCAGTTTCCACCCCCTAGGGGAGTCCTACGAGCAGTACTTC	CASSFHPLGESYEQYF
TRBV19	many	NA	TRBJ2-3	TGTGCCAGTAGTATCGTGGGAGCGTCCACAGATACGCAGTATTTT	CASSIVGASTDTQYF
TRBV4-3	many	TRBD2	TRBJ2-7	TGCGCCAGCAGCTTCACAAGCGGGAGGGCCCCCGAGCAGTACTTC	CASSFTSGRAPEQYF
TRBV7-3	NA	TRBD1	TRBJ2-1	TGTGCCAGGAGACAGGGGGCTAGCCACTCCTACAATGAGCAGTTCTTC	CARRQGASHSYNEQFF
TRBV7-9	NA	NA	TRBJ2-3	TGTGCCAGCAGCTCTTCGGGCGATACGCAGTATTTT	CASSSSGDTQYF
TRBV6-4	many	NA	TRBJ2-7	TGTGCCAGCAGTGACCTACTCGTTGAATACGAGCAGTACTTC	CASSDLLVEYEQYF
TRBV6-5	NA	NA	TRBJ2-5	TGTGCCAGCAGGGACTTTGGCCAAGAGACCCAGTACTTC	CASRDFGQETQYF
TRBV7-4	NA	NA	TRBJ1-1	TGTGCCAGCAGCCTCCGGGGTTGGGGCAGGGAGGGTGACACTGAAGCTTTCTTT	CASSLRGWGREGDTEAFF
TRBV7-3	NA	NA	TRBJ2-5	TGTGCCAGCAGCCAGGGGGGGCTAGCTCAAGAGACCCAGTACTTC	CASSQGGLAQETQYF
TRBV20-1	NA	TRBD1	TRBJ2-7	TGCAGTGCTGAACAGGGGGGCGACGAGCAGTACTTC	CSAEQGGDEQYF